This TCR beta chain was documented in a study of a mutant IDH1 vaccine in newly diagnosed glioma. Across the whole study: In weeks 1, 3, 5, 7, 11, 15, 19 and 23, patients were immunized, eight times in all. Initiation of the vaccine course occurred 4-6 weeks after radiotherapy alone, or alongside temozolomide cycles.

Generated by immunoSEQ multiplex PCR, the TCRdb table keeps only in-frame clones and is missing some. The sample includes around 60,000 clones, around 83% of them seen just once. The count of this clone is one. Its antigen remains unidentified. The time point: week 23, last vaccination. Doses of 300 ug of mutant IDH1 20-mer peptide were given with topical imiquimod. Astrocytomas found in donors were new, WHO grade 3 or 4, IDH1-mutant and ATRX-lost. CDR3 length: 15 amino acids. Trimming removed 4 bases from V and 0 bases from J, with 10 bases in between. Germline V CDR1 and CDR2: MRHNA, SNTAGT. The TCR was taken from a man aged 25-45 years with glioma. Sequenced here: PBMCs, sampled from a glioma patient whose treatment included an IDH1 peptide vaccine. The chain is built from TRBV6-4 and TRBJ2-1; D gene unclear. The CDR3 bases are TGTGCCAGCAGTGCATCCCGGAGCTCCTACAATGAGCAGTTCTTC. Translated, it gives CASSASRSSYNEQFF.